This T cell receptor beta chain was observed in a study of OX40 agonist ivuxolimab in advanced cancers. Here immunoSEQ multiplex PCR was the method, and the copy in TCRdb shows in-frame clones only, minus some. The sample records roughly 60,000 clones, roughly nine tenths being singletons. The V gene's germline CDR1 is MNHEY and CDR2 SVGAGI. This CDR3 comprises 15 residues. Trimming pared 6 bases from V and 3 bases from J, leaving 18 bases between. Sample: CD4+ or CD8+ T cells sorted from blood, taken in a trial of the OX40 agonist ivuxolimab. The chain links TRBV6-5 to TRBJ2-7; tentatively, D is TRBD1 (5 bases). The receptor was derived from an adult with an advanced solid tumor such as melanoma, head and neck, liver or kidney cancer. CDR3 in amino acids: CASSNPLVDSYEQYF. The CDR3 nucleotides read TGTGCCAGCAGCAACCCGCTGGTAGACAGCTACGAGCAGTACTTC.